This T cell receptor (beta chain) was identified in a study of post-analysis software for immune sequencing data. Study information: Progressive-relapsing, secondary progressive and relapsing-remitting multiple sclerosis were among the disease courses included.

Germline V gene lookup returns CDR1 MGHDK and CDR2 SYGVNS. Trimming took off 2 bases at V and 4 bases at J, with 11 bases between the two ends. This CDR3 is 15 amino acids long. With respect to this clonotype: Its antigen is as yet unknown.

General study points: The five TRBV segments detected at higher frequency in patients than in controls included TRBV5-6, TRBV5-1 and TRBV20-1. Those samples that were prepared in the same batch co-clustered strongly by F measure. When compared against controls, multiple sclerosis patients showed significantly lower normalized Chao1 diversity.

cDNA libraries for TCR beta contained unique molecular identifiers. Starting from roughly 1 to 10 million T cells, the study yielded approximately 500,000 cDNA molecules. TCRdb itself ran the PCR reads through MiXCR, one entry per CDR3 protein. The sample shows around 400,000 distinct CDR3 sequences, approximately 33% of them seen only once. The receptor was isolated from a girl aged 5-17 years with multiple sclerosis. The genes are TRBV25-1 and TRBJ1-4; D uncertain. Input material: blood. DNA for the CDR3: TGTGCCAGCAGTGAACCAAGGGCTATTAATGAAAAACTGTTTTTT. Protein product: CASSEPRAINEKLFF. Filled out from reference TRBV25-1 and TRBJ1-4, the complete variable domain reads EADIYQTPRYLVIGTGKKITLECSQTMGHDKMYWYQQDPGMELHLIHYSYGVNSTEKGDLSSESTVSRIRTEHFPLTLESARPSHTSQYLCASSEPRAINEKLFFGSGTQLSVL.